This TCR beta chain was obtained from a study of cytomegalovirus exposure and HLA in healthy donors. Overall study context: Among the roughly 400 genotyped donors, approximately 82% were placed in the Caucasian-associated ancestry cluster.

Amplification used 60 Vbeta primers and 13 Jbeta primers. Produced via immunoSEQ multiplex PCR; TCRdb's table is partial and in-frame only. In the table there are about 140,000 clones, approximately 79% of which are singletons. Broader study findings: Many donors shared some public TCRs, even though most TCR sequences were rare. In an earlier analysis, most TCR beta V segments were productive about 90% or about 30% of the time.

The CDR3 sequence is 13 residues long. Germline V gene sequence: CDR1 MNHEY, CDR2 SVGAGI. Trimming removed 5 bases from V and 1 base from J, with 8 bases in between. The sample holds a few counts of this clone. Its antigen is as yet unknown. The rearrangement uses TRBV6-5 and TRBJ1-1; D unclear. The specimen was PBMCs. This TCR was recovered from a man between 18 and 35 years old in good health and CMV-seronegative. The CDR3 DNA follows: TGTGCCAGCAGTCCCGACACGAACACTGAAGCTTTCTTT. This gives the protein CASSPDTNTEAFF.